A selection of T cell receptor beta chains follows, all from one sample in a study of OX40 agonist ivuxolimab in advanced cancers. Only in-frame clones appear in the TCRdb table, and some are missing; sequencing was by immunoSEQ multiplex PCR. The sample has around 12,000 clones, around nine tenths seen once; the top ten hold about half. The sample was CD4+ or CD8+ T cells sorted from blood, taken in a trial of the OX40 agonist ivuxolimab. The receptors originated from an adult with an advanced solid tumor such as melanoma, head and neck, liver or kidney cancer. The CDR3 runs from the conserved cysteine through the conserved F or W. A D gene is named only where the DNA matches it firmly. Rows may omit the clone size; those that give it use once, few, many or a size class.

cdr3_aa cdr3_nt d_call clone_size j_call v_call
CSARTSGSYEQYF TGCAGCGCAAGGACTAGCGGGAGCTACGAGCAGTACTTC TRBD2 few TRBJ2-7 TRBV29-1
CASSFRSYGYTF TGTGCCAGCAGCTTCCGGAGCTATGGCTACACCTTC . . TRBJ1-2 TRBV5-5
CASSMTSGNEQFF TGTGCCAGCAGTATGACTAGCGGGAATGAGCAGTTCTTC TRBD2 . TRBJ2-1 TRBV27
CASSLSGRGTDTQYF TGTGCCAGCAGCCTTAGCGGGAGAGGCACAGATACGCAGTATTTT TRBD2 . TRBJ2-3 TRBV11-2
CASSLTSGELFF TGTGCCAGCAGCCTGACTAGCGGGGAGCTGTTTTTT . once TRBJ2-2 TRBV7-6
CAASGRASYNEQFF TGTGCCGCAAGCGGGAGGGCCTCCTACAATGAGCAGTTCTTC TRBD2 . TRBJ2-1 TRBV4-2
CATTHSGRATDTQYF TGTGCCACCACCCATAGCGGGCGTGCTACAGATACGCAGTATTTT TRBD2 few TRBJ2-3 TRBV15
CASSYSINTEAFF TGTGCCAGCAGTTACTCGATAAACACTGAAGCTTTCTTT . . TRBJ1-1 TRBV9
CASSEGGTSYEQYF TGTGCCAGCAGTGAAGGGGGGACCTCCTACGAGCAGTACTTC . . TRBJ2-7 TRBV2
CASSIAGTFGNTIYF TGTGCCAGTAGTATAGCAGGGACTTTTGGAAACACCATATATTTT . once TRBJ1-3 TRBV19
CASSQERTGTGNTIYF TGCGCCAGCAGCCAAGAGAGGACAGGGACTGGAAACACCATATATTTT TRBD1 . TRBJ1-3 TRBV4-3
CAISSGMNTEAFF TGTGCCATCAGTTCAGGTATGAACACTGAAGCTTTCTTT . . TRBJ1-1 TRBV10-3
CASSPGVMAEAFF TGTGCCAGCAGCCCAGGGGTTATGGCTGAAGCTTTCTTT . medium-sized TRBJ1-1 TRBV11-3
CASASLTSRYYEQYF TGTGCCAGCGCCTCCCTCACTAGCCGCTACTACGAGCAGTACTTC . . TRBJ2-7 TRBV11-3
CASSVDGWAETQYF TGTGCCAGCAGCGTAGATGGCTGGGCGGAGACCCAGTACTTC . . TRBJ2-5 TRBV9
CASSSAGWEAPGEQYF TGTGCCAGCAGCTCGGCAGGGTGGGAGGCCCCAGGGGAGCAGTACTTC . . TRBJ2-7 TRBV7-2
CASSLAPSSGWYEQYF TGTGCCAGCAGCTTAGCGCCGAGTAGCGGGTGGTACGAGCAGTACTTC TRBD2 . TRBJ2-7 TRBV7-9
CASSSTSYTGELFF TGTGCCAGCAGTAGTACTAGCTACACCGGGGAGCTGTTTTTT . . TRBJ2-2 TRBV27
CSVGRESSDIQYF TGCAGCGTCGGACGGGAATCTTCGGACATTCAGTACTTC . . TRBJ2-4 TRBV29-1
CASSQLAAGADTQYF TGTGCCAGCAGCCAACTAGCGGCTGGGGCGGATACGCAGTATTTT TRBD2 . TRBJ2-3 TRBV9